A selection of T cell receptor beta chains follows, all from one sample in a study of blood T cell repertoires in COVID-19. Here immunoSEQ multiplex PCR was the method, and the copy in TCRdb shows in-frame clones only, minus some. The sample contains about 250,000 clones, 85% to 90% of which appear only once. The sample consisted of peripheral blood. The receptors were sampled from a man aged 25 to 40 with acute or convalescent COVID-19. The CDR3 runs from the conserved cysteine through the conserved F or W. D genes are given only for firm matches. The listing skips clone size in some rows; elsewhere it reads once, few, many or a size class.

clone_size d_call j_call v_call cdr3_nt cdr3_aa
NA TRBD2 TRBJ2-2 TRBV5-1 TGCGCCAGCGGACCCTCTAGCGGGAGGGTGAACACCGGGGAGCTGTTTTTT CASGPSSGRVNTGELFF
NA NA TRBJ1-6 TRBV5-1 TGCGCCAGCAGCTACCGAACGGGGGGGGATTCACCCCTCCACTTT CASSYRTGGDSPLHF
few TRBD2 TRBJ2-1 TRBV6-5 TGTGCCAGCAGACTAGCGGGAGGCCGGGATGAGCAGTTCTTC CASRLAGGRDEQFF
NA TRBD1 TRBJ1-1 TRBV2 TGTGCCAGCAGGGACAGGGAGGTAGCTGAAGCTTTCTTT CASRDREVAEAFF
NA TRBD1 TRBJ1-6 TRBV10-3 TGTGCCATCAGACGGACAGGGGGCGATTCACCCCTCCACTTT CAIRRTGGDSPLHF
NA NA TRBJ2-7 TRBV29-1 TGCAGCGCCACGACGGACAGCTCCTACGAGCAGTACTTC CSATTDSSYEQYF
once NA TRBJ2-3 TRBV6-5 TGTGCCAGCAGCGTACATCCCCAGTCCGATACGCAGTATTTT CASSVHPQSDTQYF
NA TRBD1 TRBJ1-3 TRBV9 TGTGCCAGCAGCGTATCTACGGGACAGGGTAAACGTGGAAACACCATATATTTT CASSVSTGQGKRGNTIYF
NA NA TRBJ1-5 TRBV15 TGTGCCACCAGCAGAGTGGAGGAGCCCCAGCATTTT CATSRVEEPQHF
NA NA TRBJ2-1 TRBV20-1 TGCAGTGCTCACTACAATGAGCAGTTCTTC CSAHYNEQFF
NA TRBD1 TRBJ1-4 TRBV18 TGTGCCAGCTCACCCAACGCCGGGACAGGGTCTGAAAAACTGTTTTTT CASSPNAGTGSEKLFF
NA NA TRBJ1-6 TRBV4-1 TGCGCCAGCAGCCACCCAGGGCCCTCACCCCTCCACTTT CASSHPGPSPLHF
once TRBD1 TRBJ1-2 TRBV12-5 TGTGCTAAAGGTAGGGGGCTCTTGGGGTACACCTTC CAKGRGLLGYTF
NA TRBD1 TRBJ2-1 TRBV19 TGTGCCAGTAGTATGGACAGGGGGCTCGCTAATGAGCAGTTCTTC CASSMDRGLANEQFF
NA NA TRBJ2-7 TRBV5-5 TGTGCCAGCACCCTGGCAGGGCAGGGCGAATCGAGGGAGCAGTACTTC CASTLAGQGESREQYF
once NA TRBJ1-3 TRBV7-9 TGTGCCAGCAGCTTAGTCCCCAAGAGGGCTGGTAACACCATATATTTT CASSLVPKRAGNTIYF
NA NA TRBJ1-1 TRBV28 TGTGCCAGCAGTTTCGTTTCATCGGTTTTCTTT CASSFVSSVFF
NA TRBD2 TRBJ2-1 TRBV5-1 TGCGCCAGCAGTAACGGGGGGTTTTCCTACAATGAGCAGTTCTTC CASSNGGFSYNEQFF
NA NA TRBJ1-1 TRBV6-5 TGTGCCAGCAGTATTTACCCAGGGGCCGACGATGAAGCTTTCTTT CASSIYPGADDEAFF
NA NA TRBJ2-2 TRBV24-1 TGTGCCACCAGTAACCGGGACAACCCTCCGAACACCGGGGAGCTGTTTTTT CATSNRDNPPNTGELFF
NA NA TRBJ1-5 TRBV6-6 TGTGCCAGCAGTTACACACAACAGGGCCGGGAGCCCCAGCATTTT CASSYTQQGREPQHF
NA NA TRBJ1-1 TRBV29-1 TGCAGCGCCCGAAGGGACTTAAACACTGAAGCTTTCTTT CSARRDLNTEAFF
NA TRBD1 TRBJ2-7 TRBV6-5 TGTGCCAGCACCCGGGGACAGGGAACCTACGAGCAGTACTTC CASTRGQGTYEQYF
NA TRBD2 TRBJ2-1 TRBV7-3 TGTGCCAGCAGCCGCACCTTAGCGGGGGGTTACAATGAGCAGTTCTTC CASSRTLAGGYNEQFF
NA NA TRBJ1-1 TRBV3-1/TRBV3-2 TGTGCCAGCAGCGAATACAGGGCTAAGCTCGCTGAAGCTTTCTTT CASSEYRAKLAEAFF